These T cell receptor beta chains were read from a single sample in a study of a mutant IDH1 vaccine in newly diagnosed glioma. Libraries were prepared by immunoSEQ multiplex PCR; TCRdb keeps only in-frame clonotypes and omits some of them. The table shows 85,000 to 100,000 clones, with over 75% occurring only once. The material was PBMCs, obtained from a glioma patient treated with radiotherapy, temozolomide or both. The receptors stem from a man in his forties with glioma. The CDR3 runs from the conserved cysteine through the conserved F or W. The D gene is left open where the match is weak. Not every row has a clone size; where given, it reads once, few, many or a size class.

j_call v_call cdr3_length clone_size d_call cdr3_nt cdr3_aa
TRBJ1-2 TRBV11-2 14 NA NA TGTGCCAGCAGCCCTGAGATCCAGGGCTATGGCTACACCTTC CASSPEIQGYGYTF
TRBJ2-7 TRBV4-3 15 NA TRBD1 TGCGCCAGCAGCCAGGGACAGGGGGTCCCCTACGAGCAGTACTTC CASSQGQGVPYEQYF
TRBJ1-1 TRBV18 13 NA NA TGTGCCAGCTCACCAGCAGCGAGGGGTGAAGCTTTCTTT CASSPAARGEAFF
TRBJ1-5 TRBV15 15 NA NA TGTGCCACCAGCCACCCGGGGGGTAGGGATCAGCCCCAGCATTTT CATSHPGGRDQPQHF
TRBJ2-2 TRBV4-3 13 NA NA TGCGCCAGCAGCCAGCTGGACACCGGGGAGCTGTTTTTT CASSQLDTGELFF
TRBJ2-5 TRBV7-7 13 NA NA TGTGCTAGCAGCTTCTATGTCCAAGAGACCCAGTACTTC CASSFYVQETQYF
TRBJ2-2 TRBV5-5 15 NA NA TGTGCCAGCAGCTTGGCAGGGCGCGGGACCGGGGAGCTGTTTTTT CASSLAGRGTGELFF
TRBJ1-4 TRBV5-6 17 NA NA TGTGCCAGCAGCCTTACTGCGGTGGGAGCAACTAATGAAAAACTGTTTTTT CASSLTAVGATNEKLFF
TRBJ2-3 TRBV11-3 19 NA TRBD2 TGTGCCAGCAGCTTAGATCGGGAGGTAAGGGGAGTGGGCACAGATACGCAGTATTTT CASSLDREVRGVGTDTQYF
TRBJ2-2 TRBV19 12 NA NA TGTGCCAGTAGTATAGGGACCGGGGAGCTGTTTTTT CASSIGTGELFF
TRBJ1-5 TRBV5-4 16 NA NA TGTGCCAGCAGCTACCGGGACTCTCATAGCAATCAGCCCCAGCATTTT CASSYRDSHSNQPQHF
TRBJ2-7 TRBV5-1 15 NA NA TGCGCCAGCAGCTTGGTACGGGGCGCTTTGCACGAGCAGTACTTC CASSLVRGALHEQYF
TRBJ2-3 TRBV9 17 NA TRBD1 TGTGCCAGCAGCCCCCGGGACAGGTCATCTAGCACAGATACGCAGTATTTT CASSPRDRSSSTDTQYF
TRBJ2-3 TRBV7-8 17 NA NA TGTGCCAGCAGCCCGCCCAGAACAGGGTTATTAGCAGATACGCAGTATTTT CASSPPRTGLLADTQYF
TRBJ2-1 TRBV7-2 17 NA TRBD2 TGTGCCAGCAGCTTAGGGCCCCTAGCGGGAGGGGTCAATGAGCAGTTCTTC CASSLGPLAGGVNEQFF
TRBJ1-5 TRBV2 14 few NA TGTGCCAGCAGCGGGGGAGGTGGCAATCAGCCCCAGCATTTT CASSGGGGNQPQHF
TRBJ1-2 TRBV21-1 17 NA NA TGTGCCAGCAGCAAAAAAGAGGGACACCTCAGGAGGTATGGCTACACCTTC CASSKKEGHLRRYGYTF
TRBJ2-2 TRBV9 15 NA NA TGTGCCAGCAGCCCGCTCGGGGGGAACACCGGGGAGCTGTTTTTT CASSPLGGNTGELFF
TRBJ2-7 TRBV28 14 NA NA TGTGCCAGCAGCACCATTCGGCAAGTCGGCGAGCAGTACTTC CASSTIRQVGEQYF
TRBJ2-7 TRBV7-9 16 NA TRBD2 TGTGCCAGCAGCTTACCGACTAGCGGGACCACCTACGAGCAGTACTTC CASSLPTSGTTYEQYF
TRBJ2-2 TRBV6-6 16 NA TRBD2 TGTGCCAGCAGTTTGCTCGGGACTAGGGGCACCGGGGAGCTGTTTTTT CASSLLGTRGTGELFF
TRBJ2-3 TRBV2 16 NA NA TGTGCCAGCAGATCTCGGGCCTCAATTACCACAGATACGCAGTATTTT CASRSRASITTDTQYF
TRBJ1-1 TRBV4-2 12 NA NA TGTGCCAGCAGCCAAGATAGGGGGGAAGCTTTCTTT CASSQDRGEAFF
TRBJ2-3 TRBV7-9 14 NA NA TGTGCCAGCAGCTTACAGCCGGGGGAGGAGGCGCAGTATTTT CASSLQPGEEAQYF
TRBJ2-5 TRBV7-9 15 NA TRBD2 TGTGCCAGCAGCCCCACTAGCGGGGTGGGAGAGACCCAGTACTTC CASSPTSGVGETQYF
TRBJ2-3 TRBV27 15 NA NA TGTGCCAGCAGTTTAGGGGGCATTCAGACAGATACGCAGTATTTT CASSLGGIQTDTQYF